The subject of this entry is one TCR beta chain. The sample comes from a study of blood T cell repertoires in COVID-19. Across the study: Acute-phase and convalescent COVID-19 samples originated in the United States, Italy and Spain. PBMCs, B-cell-depleted T cells, or T cells provided the cDNA or gDNA that made up the material.

The ends were cut back, 1 base at V and 0 bases at J, with 13 bases in the middle. CDR1 is GTSNPN and CDR2 is SVGIG in the germline V gene (reference sequence). The CDR3 sequence is 16 residues long. Authors' data handling: Cell counts per sample came from amplifying reference gene primers. Repertoires were generated with immunoSEQ multiplex PCR, while TCRdb's copy carries only in-frame clones and drops some. V and J calls and clone size are given by that table; D and trimming were obtained from the DNA. This table holds more than 140,000 clones, 84% found once. The specimen sequenced was peripheral blood. The receptor comes from a woman aged 45-59 years in a cohort sampled during active or convalescent COVID-19. The chain uses TRBV30 and TRBJ1-3; no clear D. The CDR3 sequence: CAWSGVPDTSGNTIYF. DNA for the CDR3: TGTGCCTGGAGTGGCGTTCCCGATACCTCTGGAAACACCATATATTTT.